The 10 T cell receptor beta chains reported below all come from one sample, sequenced in a study of OX40 agonist ivuxolimab in advanced cancers. Repertoires were generated with immunoSEQ multiplex PCR, while TCRdb's copy carries only in-frame clones and drops some. Of 55,000 to 70,000 clones listed, 83% are singletons. This sample comprised CD4+ or CD8+ T cells sorted from blood, obtained in a trial of the OX40 agonist ivuxolimab. The source of these receptors is an adult with an advanced solid tumor such as melanoma, head and neck, liver or kidney cancer.

The chain has TRBV28 and TRBJ2-7; tentative D call: TRBD1 (6 bases). Germline CDR1 and CDR2: MDHEN and SYDVKM. V lost 11 bases to trimming and J lost 6 bases, with 11 bases between them. The CDR3 extends over 10 amino acids. The CDR3 DNA reads TGTGCCTCCGGACAGACCGAGCAGTACTTC. Translated, it gives CASGQTEQYF.

The V call is TRBV15, the J call TRBJ2-5; D may correspond to TRBD1 or TRBD2 (6 bases each). The CDR3 is 15 amino acids. Trimming removed 3 bases at V and 5 bases at J, with 16 bases between. Germline CDR1 and CDR2: LNHNV and YYDKDF (reference sequence). This CDR3 reads CATSSQGGLGETQYF. The DNA of the CDR3 is TGTGCCACCAGCAGCCAAGGGGGGCTAGGCGAGACCCAGTACTTC.

The V and J genes are TRBV6-6 and TRBJ1-2; TRBD1 aligns across 8 bases. The V and J ends lost 7 bases and 4 bases, in that order; junction bases with no gene match: 8. CDR1 is MNHNY and CDR2 is SVGAGI in the germline V gene (reference sequence). This CDR3 is built from 14 residues. This CDR3 reads CASILQGEGYGYTF. The CDR3 DNA reads as TGTGCCAGCATTCTACAGGGGGAAGGCTATGGCTACACCTTC.

This clone was found a few times. The rearrangement joins TRBV30 to TRBJ1-5; no firm D call. From germline, CDR1 is GTSNPN and CDR2 SVGIG (reference sequence). Trimming cost V 0 bases and J 5 bases, with 8 bases left between them. The CDR3 totals 13 residues. The CDR3 region has the DNA TGTGCCTGGAGTGTTCAGACGGATCAGCCCCAGCATTTT. Protein: CAWSVQTDQPQHF.

Written as DNA, the CDR3 is TGTGCCAGCAGCCGAACTAGCGGGGGGGCCGGGGAGCTGTTTTTT. Amino acid sequence: CASSRTSGGAGELFF. The gene calls are TRBV11-3 and TRBJ2-2, with TRBD2 matching over 13 bases. The CDR3 is 15 residues long. The germline V gene encodes CDR1 SGHNT and CDR2 YENEEA. V shed 5 bases, J shed 6 bases, and the junction held 3 bases outside the gene matches. Full variable domain (rest looked up from reference TRBV11-3 and TRBJ2-2): EAGVVQSPRYKIIEKKQPVAFWCNPISGHNTLYWYLQNLGQGPELLIRYENEEAVDDSQLPKDRFSAERLKGVDSTLKIQPAELGDSAVYLCASSRTSGGAGELFFGEGSRLTVL.

The rearrangement uses TRBV9 and TRBJ2-3, with D perhaps matching TRBD1 (6 bases). Germline loops: CDR1 SGDLS, CDR2 YYNGEE. The ends were cut back, 3 bases at V and 2 bases at J, with 13 bases in the middle. This CDR3 spans 15 amino acids. The CDR3 region is CASSGMDSYTDTQYF. CDR3 coding DNA: TGTGCCAGCAGCGGGATGGACAGCTACACAGATACGCAGTATTTT.

This clone was picked up a small number of times. This chain joins TRBV11-1 and TRBJ2-7, with 7 bases fitting TRBD1. The length of the CDR3 is 15 residues. Germline loops: CDR1 SGHAT, CDR2 FQDESV (reference sequence). The J segment lost 6 bases and the V segment lost 5 bases, leaving 13 bases of the junction unmatched. The CDR3 spells CASSPQGRSYSEQYF. CDR3 nucleotides: TGTGCCAGCAGCCCACAGGGGAGATCCTACAGCGAGCAGTACTTC.

This clone has just a few counts. The chain employs TRBV2 and TRBJ2-1; D not resolved. CDR1 and CDR2 from the germline V gene are SNHLY and FYNNEI. The CDR3 extends over 14 amino acids. V dropped 8 bases and J dropped 0 bases, with 11 bases sitting between them. CDR3 protein: CASQEKSSYNEQFF. In DNA form, the CDR3 reads TGTGCCAGCCAGGAGAAGAGCTCCTACAATGAGCAGTTCTTC.

This chain joins TRBV2 and TRBJ2-3; D gene uncertain. V shed 5 bases and J shed 0 bases, with 9 bases lying between them. The CDR3 runs 14 residues. Germline CDR1 is SNHLY and CDR2 is FYNNEI. The CDR3 coding sequence is TGTGCCAGCAGTCGAACAGTGAGCACAGATACGCAGTATTTT. Its translation is CASSRTVSTDTQYF.

The chain joins TRBV6-1 to TRBJ1-3; perhaps TRBD1 as D (6 bases). This CDR3 is built from 16 residues. Trimming stripped 1 base from V and 0 bases from J, with 10 bases between. Per germline, CDR1 MNHNS and CDR2 SASEGT. The DNA of the CDR3 is TGTGCCAGCAGTGAAGTCTCGACAGGCTCTGGAAACACCATATATTTT. As protein: CASSEVSTGSGNTIYF.